A single sample gave rise to the 8 T cell receptor beta chains below, sequenced in a study of T cell repertoires in cytomegalovirus infection. MiXCR, run by TCRdb on the reads, gives a single entry per CDR3 protein. Among around 740,000 distinct CDR3 sequences listed, roughly a third were seen once. The sample comprised PBMCs. Every receptor here comes from a human donor in good health (CMV status not recorded). Some clones in this sample may be carry-over from other donors' samples.

The chain recombines TRBV5-4 with TRBJ2-7, with D perhaps matching TRBD2 (5 bases). The length of the CDR3 is 15 residues. Trimming left V 1 base short and J 3 bases short, with 14 bases between. CDR1 and CDR2 (germline): SGHNT, YYREEE (reference sequence). Here the CDR3 DNA reads TGTGCCAGCAGCTTGAAGGTCGGTGGGAGCTACGAGCAGTACTTC. Its protein is CASSLKVGGSYEQYF.

The gene calls are TRBV20-1 and TRBJ1-2, with 10 positions matching TRBD1. V shed 5 bases, J shed 4 bases, and the junction held 7 bases outside the gene matches. This CDR3 is built from 14 residues. Germline assignment: CDR1 DFQATT and CDR2 SNEGSKA (reference sequence). CDR3 DNA sequence: TGCAGTGCTCTCCCGGGACAGGGGACCTATGGCTACACCTTC. Its translation: CSALPGQGTYGYTF.

This clonotype was seen more than once but under ten times. The chain uses TRBV5-1 and TRBJ2-3; possibly TRBD1 for D (6 bases). Germline V CDR1 and CDR2: SGHRS, YFSETQ. This CDR3 contains 14 residues. The ends were cut back, 4 bases at V and 6 bases at J, with 15 bases in the middle. The CDR3 DNA sequence: TGCGCCAGCAGCCTCCAGACAGGCTCGGATACGCAGTATTTT. It translates to CASSLQTGSDTQYF.

The genes are TRBV6-5 and TRBJ1-5, with a tentative D call TRBD1 (5 bases). The CDR3 spans 13 residues. Germline lookup yields CDR1 MNHEY and CDR2 SVGAGI. Trimming took off 11 bases at V and 0 bases at J, with 11 bases between the two ends. The CDR3 bases are TGTGCCTGCCGGGGGGGTAGCAATCAGCCCCAGCATTTT. It yields the protein CACRGGSNQPQHF.

This clonotype was detected only a few times. The DNA of the CDR3 is TGTGCCAGCAGCTTCAAAGTTAGCGTGCAAGGAGATACGCAGTATTTT. This translates into CASSFKVSVQGDTQYF. The gene calls are TRBV7-2 and TRBJ2-3; possible D gene TRBD2, 5 bases. Germline V gene lookup returns CDR1 SGHTA and CDR2 FQGNSA. The V end lost 3 bases, the J end lost 5 bases, and 18 bases lay between the germline ends. CDR3 length: 16 amino acids.

V gene TRBV19 combines with J gene TRBJ1-1, with 9 bases aligning to TRBD1. Germline-derived CDR1 and CDR2 are LNHDA and SQIVND (reference sequence). Trimming removed 6 bases from V and 1 base from J; junction bases left unmatched: 9. CDR3 length: 16 residues. The CDR3 reads CASRTGTGLPNTEAFF. The CDR3 nucleotides are TGTGCCAGTAGAACCGGGACAGGGCTCCCGAACACTGAAGCTTTCTTT.

This clonotype was found a few times. The chain has TRBV7-8 and TRBJ1-2; 7 bases match TRBD1. The CDR3 loop spans 15 amino acids. Germline V gene data show CDR1 as SGHVS and CDR2 as FQNEAQ. The trim removed 0 bases at V and 4 bases at J, leaving 5 bases unmatched. CDR3 nucleotides: TGTGCCAGCAGCTTAGCGGAGGGGGCGAGCTATGGCTACACCTTC. Its protein is CASSLAEGASYGYTF.

A few counts support this clonotype. The V gene is TRBV5-1, the J gene TRBJ1-1; the D is unclear. CDR3 size: 14 residues. CDR1 and CDR2 (germline): SGHRS, YFSETQ. V lost 4 bases, J lost 0 bases, and 10 bases lay in between. The CDR3 DNA reads TGCGCCAGCAGCGAGGTTGGGATGAACACTGAAGCTTTCTTT. Residues: CASSEVGMNTEAFF.